Shown below are 9 T cell receptor beta chains from a single sample sequenced in a study of T and B cells in COVID-19 patients. Each TRB amplification used roughly 220-550 ng of genomic DNA from blood. Multiplex PCR with BIOMED2 TRB-A/B primer pools amplified TRB rearrangements. MiXCR was run by TCRdb on the multiplex PCR reads, yielding one entry per CDR3 protein. The profile shows 13,000 or so distinct CDR3 sequences, approximately 28% of them singletons. The sample comprised blood. Receptors were obtained from a human donor who had recovered from COVID-19.

The chain recombines TRBV7-2 with TRBJ1-1, with TRBD1 as a possible D gene (6 bases). CDR3 length: 15 residues. Deletions cut 1 base from V and 8 bases from J, with 17 bases between. CDR1 and CDR2 (germline): SGHTA, FQGNSA. This CDR3 reads CASSLVGGRREEAFF. CDR3 bases: TGTGCCAGCAGCTTAGTTGGGGGGCGTAGAGAAGAAGCTTTCTTT.

This clonotype was seen many times. The chain recombines TRBV6-5 with TRBJ2-3; 11 positions match TRBD2. Germline CDR1 is MNHEY and CDR2 is SVGAGI. The V segment lost 10 bases and the J segment 5 bases; nucleotides outside the gene matches: 8. CDR3 size: 14 residues. The CDR3 nucleotides are TGTGCCATCGCCGGGACTAGCGGAGTAGATACGCAGTATTTT. It translates to CAIAGTSGVDTQYF.

This clonotype occurred many times. V gene TRBV5-6 combines with J gene TRBJ1-1; D is possibly TRBD1 (5 bases). This CDR3 region has 14 residues. Per germline, CDR1 SGHDT and CDR2 YYEEEE. V was cut by 2 bases and J by 2 bases, with 10 bases left in between. The CDR3 sequence: CASSLDGGNTEAFF. DNA for the CDR3: TGTGCCAGCAGCTTAGACGGGGGAAACACTGAAGCTTTCTTT. The full variable domain, with the rest looked up from reference TRBV5-6 and TRBJ1-1, is DAGVTQSPTHLIKTRGQQVTLRCSPKSGHDTVSWYQQALGQGPQFIFQYYEEEERQRGNFPDRFSGHQFPNYSSELNVNALLLGDSALYLCASSLDGGNTEAFFGQGTRLTVV.

This clonotype is medium-sized (0.01 to 0.1%) within its sample. This chain links TRBV27 with TRBJ2-3, with 7 bases identical to TRBD1. Looked up from germline, CDR1 is MNHEY and CDR2 is SMNVEV (reference sequence). Trimming at V came to 6 bases and at J to 13 bases, leaving 10 bases not matched to a gene. The CDR3 has 12 amino acids. DNA of the CDR3: TGTGCCAGCAGCCGGGACAGCCAGAAGGAGTATTTT. Translated: CASSRDSQKEYF.

Details on this clonotype: This may be a read error, as it is one base from a much larger clone. The chain combines TRBV19 with TRBJ1-1, with a possible D match to TRBD1 (5 bases). The germline V gene encodes CDR1 LNHDA and CDR2 SQIVND (reference sequence). The CDR3 consists of 17 residues. V dropped 3 bases and J dropped 5 bases, with 22 bases sitting between them. In DNA, the CDR3 is TGTGCCAGTAGTATCTCTAGGACACGGGTTGGTCGGACTGAAGCTTTCTTT. Amino acids: CASSISRTRVGRTEAFF.

This clonotype was detected a few times. This sequence joins TRBV6-1 and TRBJ2-1, with D possibly TRBD1 on 6 matching bases. This CDR3 spans 14 amino acids. V dropped 4 bases and J dropped 3 bases, with 10 bases sitting between them. The V gene's germline CDR1 is MNHNS and CDR2 SASEGT. The CDR3 here is CASSARQDYNEQFF. CDR3 nucleotides: TGTGCCAGCAGTGCCCGACAGGACTACAATGAGCAGTTCTTC.

This clonotype was seen a few times. Written as DNA, the CDR3 is TGTGCCAGCTCAGAGGAGTATAGCAATCAGCCCCAGCATTTT. It is translated as CASSEEYSNQPQHF. The chain has TRBV18 and TRBJ1-5; D gene ambiguous. The length of the CDR3 is 14 residues. V lost 5 bases and J lost 0, with 8 bases in between. Germline lookup yields CDR1 KGHSH and CDR2 LQKENI.

This CDR3 is CASSPGWESYTF. In DNA, the CDR3 is TGTGCCAGCAGTCCGGGCTGGGAAAGCTACACCTTC. The V gene is TRBV6-1, the J gene TRBJ1-2; D is unresolved. CDR3 length equals 12 residues. Germline V gene lookup returns CDR1 MNHNS and CDR2 SASEGT. The V and J ends lost 5 bases and 9 bases respectively, with 13 bases between them.

This clonotype is labeled as medium-sized (0.01 to 0.1%). CDR3 residues: CSVGGDLGSPLHF. The DNA for the CDR3 is TGCAGCGTTGGAGGGGATTTGGGTTCACCCCTCCACTTT. The genes are TRBV29-1 and TRBJ1-6; TRBD1 is a possible D gene (5 bases). Germline-derived CDR1 and CDR2 are SQVTM and ANQGSEA. Trimming removed 4 bases at V and 9 bases at J, with 13 bases between. The CDR3 is made up of 13 amino acids.